This T cell receptor (beta chain) appears in the sequencing data of a study of T-cell memory formation after mild COVID-19. TCRdb recomputed calls from the 5' RACE reads with MiXCR, one row per CDR3 protein. Among about 390,000 distinct CDR3 sequences, approximately 15% were seen once, and the ten largest hold about 22%. Germline CDR1 is SGHTA and CDR2 is FQGNSA. The CDR3 is 13 residues long. V was cut by 7 bases and J by 7 bases, with 16 bases left in between. The V call is TRBV7-2, the J call TRBJ1-2; TRBD1 might be the D (6 bases). The sequenced sample was PBMCs or a T cell subset sorted from them (not recorded which). The receptor's source is a man between 18 and 29 years old who had mild COVID-19 (a few samples of this study predate the infection). Cell type and time point are not known. This CDR3 reads CASTTTHRAGYTF. DNA of the CDR3: TGTGCCAGCACCACAACCCACAGGGCTGGCTACACCTTC.